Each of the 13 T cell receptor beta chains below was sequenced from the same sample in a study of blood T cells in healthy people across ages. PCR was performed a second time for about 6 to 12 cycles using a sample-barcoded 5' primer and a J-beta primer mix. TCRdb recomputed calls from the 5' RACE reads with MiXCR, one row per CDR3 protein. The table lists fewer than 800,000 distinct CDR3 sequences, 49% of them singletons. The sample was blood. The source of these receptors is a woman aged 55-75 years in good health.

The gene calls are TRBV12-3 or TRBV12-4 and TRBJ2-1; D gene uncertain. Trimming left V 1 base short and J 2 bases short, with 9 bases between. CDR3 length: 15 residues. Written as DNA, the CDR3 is TGTGCCAGCAGTTTAGTAGGGTCGACCTACAATGAGCAGTTCTTC. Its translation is CASSLVGSTYNEQFF.

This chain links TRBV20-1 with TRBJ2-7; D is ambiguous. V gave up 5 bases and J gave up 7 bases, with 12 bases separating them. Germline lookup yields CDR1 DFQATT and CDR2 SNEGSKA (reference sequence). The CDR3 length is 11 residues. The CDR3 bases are TGCAGTGCTTCGACGGAATGGGAGCAGTACTTC. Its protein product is CSASTEWEQYF.

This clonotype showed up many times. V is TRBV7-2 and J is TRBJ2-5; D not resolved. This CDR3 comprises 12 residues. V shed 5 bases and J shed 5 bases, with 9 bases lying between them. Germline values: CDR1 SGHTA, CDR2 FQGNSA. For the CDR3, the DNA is TGTGCCAGCAGCGAGACCTTTGAGACCCAGTACTTC. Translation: CASSETFETQYF.

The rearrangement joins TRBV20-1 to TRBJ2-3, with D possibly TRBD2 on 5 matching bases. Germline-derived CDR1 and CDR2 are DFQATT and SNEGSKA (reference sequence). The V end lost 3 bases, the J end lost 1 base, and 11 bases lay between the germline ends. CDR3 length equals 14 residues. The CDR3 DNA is TGCAGTGCTAGTGAAGCGGCCCGCACAGATACGCAGTATTTT. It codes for CSASEAARTDTQYF.

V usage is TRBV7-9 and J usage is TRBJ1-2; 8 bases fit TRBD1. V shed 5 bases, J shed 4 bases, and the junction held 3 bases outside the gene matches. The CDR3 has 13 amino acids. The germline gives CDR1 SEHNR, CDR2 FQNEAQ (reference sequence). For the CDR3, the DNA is TGTGCCAGCAGCCCAGGGGGCGGCTATGGCTACACCTTC. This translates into CASSPGGGYGYTF.

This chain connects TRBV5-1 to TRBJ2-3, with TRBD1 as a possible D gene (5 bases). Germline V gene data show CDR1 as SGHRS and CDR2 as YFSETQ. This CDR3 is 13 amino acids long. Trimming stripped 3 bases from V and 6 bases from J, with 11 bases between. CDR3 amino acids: CASSSQGSDTQYF. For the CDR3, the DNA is TGCGCCAGCAGCTCCCAGGGCAGTGATACGCAGTATTTT. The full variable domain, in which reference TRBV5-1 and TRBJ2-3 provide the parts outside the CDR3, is KAGVTQTPRYLIKTRGQQVTLSCSPISGHRSVSWYQQTPGQGLQFLFEYFSETQRNKGNFPGRFSGRQFSNSRSEMNVSTLELGDSALYLCASSSQGSDTQYFGPGTRLTVL.

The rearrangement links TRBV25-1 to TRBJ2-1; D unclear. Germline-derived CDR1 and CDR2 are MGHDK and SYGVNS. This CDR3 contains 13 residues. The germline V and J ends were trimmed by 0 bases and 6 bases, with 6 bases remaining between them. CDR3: CASSEYGVNEQFF. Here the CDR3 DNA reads TGTGCCAGCAGTGAATACGGCGTCAATGAGCAGTTCTTC.

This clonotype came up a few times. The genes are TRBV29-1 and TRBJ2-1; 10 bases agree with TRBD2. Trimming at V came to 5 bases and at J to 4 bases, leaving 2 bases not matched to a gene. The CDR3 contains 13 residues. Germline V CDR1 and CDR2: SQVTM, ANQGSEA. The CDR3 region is CSVQRGGYNEQFF. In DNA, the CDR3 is TGCAGCGTTCAGCGGGGGGGATACAATGAGCAGTTCTTC.

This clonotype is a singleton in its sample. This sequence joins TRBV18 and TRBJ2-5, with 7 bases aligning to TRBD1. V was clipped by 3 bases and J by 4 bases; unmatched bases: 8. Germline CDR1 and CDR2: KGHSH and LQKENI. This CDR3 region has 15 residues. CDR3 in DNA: TGTGCCAGCTCACCCTACGGGACAGCAGGAGAGACCCAGTACTTC. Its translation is CASSPYGTAGETQYF.

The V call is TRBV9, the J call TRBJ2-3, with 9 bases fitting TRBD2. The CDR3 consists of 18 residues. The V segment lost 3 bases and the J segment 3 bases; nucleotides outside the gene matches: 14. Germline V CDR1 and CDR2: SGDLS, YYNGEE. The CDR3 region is CASSAPLAGTSPTDTQYF. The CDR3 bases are TGTGCCAGCAGCGCCCCCCTGGCCGGGACTAGCCCGACAGATACGCAGTATTTT.

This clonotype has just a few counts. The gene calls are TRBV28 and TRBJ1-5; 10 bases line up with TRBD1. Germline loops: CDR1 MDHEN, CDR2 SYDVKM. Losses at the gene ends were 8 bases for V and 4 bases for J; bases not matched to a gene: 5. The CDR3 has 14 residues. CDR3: CASRRTGGNQPQHF. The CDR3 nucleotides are TGTGCCAGCCGAAGGACAGGGGGGAATCAGCCCCAGCATTTT.

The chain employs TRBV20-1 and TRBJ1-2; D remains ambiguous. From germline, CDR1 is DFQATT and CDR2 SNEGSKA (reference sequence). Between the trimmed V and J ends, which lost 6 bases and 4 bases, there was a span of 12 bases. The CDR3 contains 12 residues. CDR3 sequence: CSATLDRYGYTF. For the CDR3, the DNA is TGCAGTGCCACTCTCGACCGCTATGGCTACACCTTC.

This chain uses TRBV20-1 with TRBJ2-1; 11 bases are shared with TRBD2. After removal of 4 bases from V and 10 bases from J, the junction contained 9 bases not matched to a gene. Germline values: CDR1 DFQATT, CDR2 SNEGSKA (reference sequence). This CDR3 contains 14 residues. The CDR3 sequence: CSANPGLAASEQFF. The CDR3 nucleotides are TGCAGTGCTAACCCGGGACTAGCGGCTTCCGAGCAGTTCTTC.